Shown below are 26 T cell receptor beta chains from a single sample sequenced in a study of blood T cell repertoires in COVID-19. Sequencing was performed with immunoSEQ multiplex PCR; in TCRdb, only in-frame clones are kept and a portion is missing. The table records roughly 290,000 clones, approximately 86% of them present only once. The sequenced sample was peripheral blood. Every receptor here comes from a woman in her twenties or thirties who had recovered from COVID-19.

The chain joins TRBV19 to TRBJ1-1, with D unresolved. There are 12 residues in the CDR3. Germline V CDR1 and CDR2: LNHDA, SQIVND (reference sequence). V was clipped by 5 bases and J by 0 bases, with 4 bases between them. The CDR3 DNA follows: TGTGCCAGTAGTCGGTTGAACACTGAAGCTTTCTTT. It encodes CASSRLNTEAFF.

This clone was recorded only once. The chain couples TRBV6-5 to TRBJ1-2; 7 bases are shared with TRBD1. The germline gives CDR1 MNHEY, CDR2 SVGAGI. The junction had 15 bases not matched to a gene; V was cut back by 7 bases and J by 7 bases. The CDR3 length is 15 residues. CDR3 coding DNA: TGTGCCAGCACCCGCGTGACAGGGCAGGTGGGTGGCTACACCTTC. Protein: CASTRVTGQVGGYTF.

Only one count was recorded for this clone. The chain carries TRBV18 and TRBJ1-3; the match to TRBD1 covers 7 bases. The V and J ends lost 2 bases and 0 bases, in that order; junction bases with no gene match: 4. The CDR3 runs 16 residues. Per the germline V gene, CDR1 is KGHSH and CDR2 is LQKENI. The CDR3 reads CASSPSGQTSGNTIYF. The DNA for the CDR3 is TGTGCCAGCTCACCATCGGGACAGACCTCTGGAAACACCATATATTTT.

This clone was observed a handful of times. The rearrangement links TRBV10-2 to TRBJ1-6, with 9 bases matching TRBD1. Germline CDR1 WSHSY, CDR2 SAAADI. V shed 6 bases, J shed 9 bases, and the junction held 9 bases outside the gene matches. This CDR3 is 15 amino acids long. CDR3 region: CASSPPGQGISPLHF. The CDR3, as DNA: TGCGCCAGCAGCCCCCCGGGACAGGGAATTTCACCCCTCCACTTT.

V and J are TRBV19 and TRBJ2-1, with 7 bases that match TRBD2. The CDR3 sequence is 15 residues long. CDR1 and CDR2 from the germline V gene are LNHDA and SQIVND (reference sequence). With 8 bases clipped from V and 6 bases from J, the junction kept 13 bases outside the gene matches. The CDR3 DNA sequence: TGTGCCAGTCAGACGCCTCCGGGAGGCCGCAATGAGCAGTTCTTC. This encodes CASQTPPGGRNEQFF.

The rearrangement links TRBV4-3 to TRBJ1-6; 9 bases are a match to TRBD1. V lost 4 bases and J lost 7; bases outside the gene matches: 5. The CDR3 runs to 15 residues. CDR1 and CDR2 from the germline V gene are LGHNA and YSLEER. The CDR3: CASSPGTGMNSPLHF. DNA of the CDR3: TGCGCCAGCAGCCCCGGGACAGGGATGAATTCACCCCTCCACTTT.

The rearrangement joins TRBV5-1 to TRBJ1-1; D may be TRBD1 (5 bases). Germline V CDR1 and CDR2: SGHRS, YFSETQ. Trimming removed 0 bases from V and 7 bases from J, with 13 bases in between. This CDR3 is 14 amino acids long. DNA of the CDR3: TGCGCCAGCAGCTTGGATTCAGGGTCCCGTGAAGCTTTCTTT. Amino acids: CASSLDSGSREAFF.

CDR3 DNA: TGTGCCAGCAGTGAAGGTATGGAGTATAATCAGCCCCAGCATTTT. This codes for CASSEGMEYNQPQHF. The chain is built from TRBV2 and TRBJ1-5, with D uncertain. CDR3 length equals 15 residues. V lost 1 base to trimming and J lost 4 bases, with 11 bases between them. Germline CDR1 and CDR2: SNHLY and FYNNEI.

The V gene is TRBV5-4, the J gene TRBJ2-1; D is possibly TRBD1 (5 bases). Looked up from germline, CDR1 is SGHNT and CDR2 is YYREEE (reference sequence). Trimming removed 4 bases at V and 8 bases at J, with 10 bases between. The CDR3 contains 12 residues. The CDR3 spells CASSTQGDEQFF. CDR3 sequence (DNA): TGTGCCAGCAGCACCCAGGGTGATGAGCAGTTCTTC.

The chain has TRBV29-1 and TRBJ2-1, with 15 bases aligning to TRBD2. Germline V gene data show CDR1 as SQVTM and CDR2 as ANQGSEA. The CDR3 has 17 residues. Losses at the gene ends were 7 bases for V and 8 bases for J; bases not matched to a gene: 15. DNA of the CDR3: TGCAGCGCCTGGGGACTAGCGGGAGGATTATCTTCCGATGAGCAGTTCTTC. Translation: CSAWGLAGGLSSDEQFF.

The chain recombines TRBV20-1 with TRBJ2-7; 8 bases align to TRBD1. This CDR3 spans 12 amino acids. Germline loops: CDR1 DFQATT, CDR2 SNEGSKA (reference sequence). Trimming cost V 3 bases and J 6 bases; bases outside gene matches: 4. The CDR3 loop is CSASQGAGEQYF. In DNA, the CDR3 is TGCAGTGCTAGTCAGGGGGCGGGCGAGCAGTACTTC.

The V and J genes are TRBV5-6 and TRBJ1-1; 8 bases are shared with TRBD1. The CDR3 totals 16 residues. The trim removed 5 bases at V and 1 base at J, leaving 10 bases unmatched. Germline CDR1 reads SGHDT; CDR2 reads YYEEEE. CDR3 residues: CASRPPPGTGNTEAFF. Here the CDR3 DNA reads TGTGCCAGCAGGCCCCCCCCCGGGACAGGGAACACTGAAGCTTTCTTT.

The CDR3 sequence is CASSHRGINTEAFF. The CDR3 region has the DNA TGTGCCAGCAGTCACAGGGGAATTAACACTGAAGCTTTCTTT. This chain connects TRBV27 to TRBJ1-1; 7 nucleotides agree with TRBD1. Germline values: CDR1 MNHEY, CDR2 SMNVEV (reference sequence). The CDR3 totals 14 residues. After removal of 5 bases from V and 2 bases from J, the junction contained 5 bases not matched to a gene.

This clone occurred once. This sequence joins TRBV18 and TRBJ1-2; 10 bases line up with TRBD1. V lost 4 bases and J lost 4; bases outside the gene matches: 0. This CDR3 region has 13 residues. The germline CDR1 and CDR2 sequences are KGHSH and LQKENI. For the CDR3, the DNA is TGTGCCAGCTCACGGACAGGGGGCTATGGCTACACCTTC. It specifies CASSRTGGYGYTF.

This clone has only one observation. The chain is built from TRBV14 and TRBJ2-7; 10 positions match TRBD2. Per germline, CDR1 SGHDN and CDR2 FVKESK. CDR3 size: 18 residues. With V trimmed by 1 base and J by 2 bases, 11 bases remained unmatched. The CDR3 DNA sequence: TGTGCCAGCAGCCAAGCGTCGACTAGCGGGTTACTTACCTACGAGCAGTACTTC. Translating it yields CASSQASTSGLLTYEQYF.

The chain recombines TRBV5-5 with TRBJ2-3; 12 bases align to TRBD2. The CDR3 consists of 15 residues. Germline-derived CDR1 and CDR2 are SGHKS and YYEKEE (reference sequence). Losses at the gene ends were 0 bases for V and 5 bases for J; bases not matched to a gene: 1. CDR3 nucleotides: TGTGCCAGCAGCTTGGGGGGACTAGCGGGAGATACGCAGTATTTT. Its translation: CASSLGGLAGDTQYF. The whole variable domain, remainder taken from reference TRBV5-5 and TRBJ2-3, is DAGVTQSPTHLIKTRGQQVTLRCSPISGHKSVSWYQQVLGQGPQFIFQYYEKEERGRGNFPDRFSARQFPNYSSELNVNALLLGDSALYLCASSLGGLAGDTQYFGPGTRLTVL.

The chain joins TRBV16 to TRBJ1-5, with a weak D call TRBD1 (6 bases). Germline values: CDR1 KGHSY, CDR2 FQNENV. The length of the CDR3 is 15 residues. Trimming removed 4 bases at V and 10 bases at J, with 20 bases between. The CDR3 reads CASSLGGATVYPQHF. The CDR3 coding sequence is TGTGCCAGCAGCCTAGGGGGGGCGACGGTTTATCCCCAGCATTTT.

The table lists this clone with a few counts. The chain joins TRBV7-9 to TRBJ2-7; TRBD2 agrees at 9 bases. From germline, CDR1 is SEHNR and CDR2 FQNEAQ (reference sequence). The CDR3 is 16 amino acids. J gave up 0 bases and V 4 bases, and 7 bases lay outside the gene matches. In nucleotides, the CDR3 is TGTGCCAGCAGCTCACTAGTGGGACTAGCCTCCTACGAGCAGTACTTC. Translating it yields CASSSLVGLASYEQYF.

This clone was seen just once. This CDR3 is CASSPPNSDEQYF. CDR3 coding DNA: TGTGCCAGCAGCCCCCCAAACTCGGACGAGCAGTACTTC. The rearrangement uses TRBV5-4 and TRBJ2-7, with D uncertain. CDR1 is SGHNT and CDR2 is YYREEE in the germline V gene (reference sequence). Trimming took off 4 bases at V and 5 bases at J, with 13 bases between the two ends. This CDR3 spans 13 amino acids. The full variable domain, with the rest looked up from reference TRBV5-4 and TRBJ2-7, is ETGVTQSPTHLIKTRGQQVTLRCSSQSGHNTVSWYQQALGQGPQFIFQYYREEENGRGNFPPRFSGLQFPNYSSELNVNALELDDSALYLCASSPPNSDEQYFGPGTRLTVT.

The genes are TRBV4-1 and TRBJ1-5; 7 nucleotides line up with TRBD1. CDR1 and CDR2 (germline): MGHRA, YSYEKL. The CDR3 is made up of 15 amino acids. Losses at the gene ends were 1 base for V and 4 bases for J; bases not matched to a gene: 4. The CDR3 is CASSQATGPNQPQHF. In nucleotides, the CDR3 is TGCGCCAGCAGCCAAGCGACAGGGCCGAATCAGCCCCAGCATTTT.

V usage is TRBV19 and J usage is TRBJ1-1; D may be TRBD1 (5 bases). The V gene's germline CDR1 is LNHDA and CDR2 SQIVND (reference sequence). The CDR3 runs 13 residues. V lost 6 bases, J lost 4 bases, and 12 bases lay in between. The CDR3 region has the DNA TGTGCCAGTAGCGCAGGGATGGCCACTGAAGCTTTCTTT. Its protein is CASSAGMATEAFF.

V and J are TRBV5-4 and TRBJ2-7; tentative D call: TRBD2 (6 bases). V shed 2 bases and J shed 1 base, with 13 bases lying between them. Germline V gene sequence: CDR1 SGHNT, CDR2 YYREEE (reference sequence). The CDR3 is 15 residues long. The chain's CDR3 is CASSFTIGGSYEQYF. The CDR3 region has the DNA TGTGCCAGCAGCTTTACCATCGGGGGATCCTACGAGCAGTACTTC.

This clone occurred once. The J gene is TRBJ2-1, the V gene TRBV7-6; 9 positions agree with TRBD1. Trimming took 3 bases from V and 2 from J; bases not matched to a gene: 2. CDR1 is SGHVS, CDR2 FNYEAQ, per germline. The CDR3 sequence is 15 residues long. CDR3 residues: CASSFDRGTYNEQFF. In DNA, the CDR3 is TGTGCCAGCAGCTTCGACAGGGGGACCTACAATGAGCAGTTCTTC.

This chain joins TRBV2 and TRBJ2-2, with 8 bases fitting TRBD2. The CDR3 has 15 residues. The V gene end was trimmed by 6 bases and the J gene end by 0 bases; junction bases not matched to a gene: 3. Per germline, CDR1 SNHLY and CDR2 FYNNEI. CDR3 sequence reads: CASSRTSSNTGELFF. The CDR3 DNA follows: TGTGCCAGCAGCAGGACTAGCTCGAACACCGGGGAGCTGTTTTTT.

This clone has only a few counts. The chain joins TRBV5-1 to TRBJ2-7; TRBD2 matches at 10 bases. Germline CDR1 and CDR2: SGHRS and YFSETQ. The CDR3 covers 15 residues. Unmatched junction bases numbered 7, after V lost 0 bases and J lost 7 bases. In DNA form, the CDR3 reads TGCGCCAGCAGCTTGGAAGCGGGAGGGCCAGGAGAGCAGTACTTC. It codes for CASSLEAGGPGEQYF.

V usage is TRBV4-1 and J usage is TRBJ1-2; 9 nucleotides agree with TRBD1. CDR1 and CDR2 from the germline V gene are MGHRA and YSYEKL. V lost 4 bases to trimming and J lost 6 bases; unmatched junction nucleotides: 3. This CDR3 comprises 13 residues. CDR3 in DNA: TGCGCCAGCAGCCTCGGGACAGGGAATGGCTACACCTTC. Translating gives CASSLGTGNGYTF.